The T cell receptor (beta chain) under discussion was sequenced for a study of blood T cell repertoires in COVID-19. Study background: Donors in the United States, Italy and Spain gave samples during acute or convalescent COVID-19.

Clones were read by immunoSEQ multiplex PCR, and TCRdb kept only the in-frame ones, dropping some. The data show fewer than 250,000 clones, about 90% seen once. The CDR3 runs to 14 residues. Germline values: CDR1 LNHDA, CDR2 SQIVND (reference sequence). V was trimmed by 5 bases and J by 4 bases, leaving 9 bases between them. What was sequenced was peripheral blood. The clonotype was recovered from a man aged 30 to 39 with acute or convalescent COVID-19. This rearrangement joins TRBV19 to TRBJ1-6; D possibly corresponds to TRBD1 (5 bases). CDR3 in DNA: TGTGCCAGTAGTTTATCAGGGTATAATTCACCCCTCCACTTT. Translation: CASSLSGYNSPLHF.